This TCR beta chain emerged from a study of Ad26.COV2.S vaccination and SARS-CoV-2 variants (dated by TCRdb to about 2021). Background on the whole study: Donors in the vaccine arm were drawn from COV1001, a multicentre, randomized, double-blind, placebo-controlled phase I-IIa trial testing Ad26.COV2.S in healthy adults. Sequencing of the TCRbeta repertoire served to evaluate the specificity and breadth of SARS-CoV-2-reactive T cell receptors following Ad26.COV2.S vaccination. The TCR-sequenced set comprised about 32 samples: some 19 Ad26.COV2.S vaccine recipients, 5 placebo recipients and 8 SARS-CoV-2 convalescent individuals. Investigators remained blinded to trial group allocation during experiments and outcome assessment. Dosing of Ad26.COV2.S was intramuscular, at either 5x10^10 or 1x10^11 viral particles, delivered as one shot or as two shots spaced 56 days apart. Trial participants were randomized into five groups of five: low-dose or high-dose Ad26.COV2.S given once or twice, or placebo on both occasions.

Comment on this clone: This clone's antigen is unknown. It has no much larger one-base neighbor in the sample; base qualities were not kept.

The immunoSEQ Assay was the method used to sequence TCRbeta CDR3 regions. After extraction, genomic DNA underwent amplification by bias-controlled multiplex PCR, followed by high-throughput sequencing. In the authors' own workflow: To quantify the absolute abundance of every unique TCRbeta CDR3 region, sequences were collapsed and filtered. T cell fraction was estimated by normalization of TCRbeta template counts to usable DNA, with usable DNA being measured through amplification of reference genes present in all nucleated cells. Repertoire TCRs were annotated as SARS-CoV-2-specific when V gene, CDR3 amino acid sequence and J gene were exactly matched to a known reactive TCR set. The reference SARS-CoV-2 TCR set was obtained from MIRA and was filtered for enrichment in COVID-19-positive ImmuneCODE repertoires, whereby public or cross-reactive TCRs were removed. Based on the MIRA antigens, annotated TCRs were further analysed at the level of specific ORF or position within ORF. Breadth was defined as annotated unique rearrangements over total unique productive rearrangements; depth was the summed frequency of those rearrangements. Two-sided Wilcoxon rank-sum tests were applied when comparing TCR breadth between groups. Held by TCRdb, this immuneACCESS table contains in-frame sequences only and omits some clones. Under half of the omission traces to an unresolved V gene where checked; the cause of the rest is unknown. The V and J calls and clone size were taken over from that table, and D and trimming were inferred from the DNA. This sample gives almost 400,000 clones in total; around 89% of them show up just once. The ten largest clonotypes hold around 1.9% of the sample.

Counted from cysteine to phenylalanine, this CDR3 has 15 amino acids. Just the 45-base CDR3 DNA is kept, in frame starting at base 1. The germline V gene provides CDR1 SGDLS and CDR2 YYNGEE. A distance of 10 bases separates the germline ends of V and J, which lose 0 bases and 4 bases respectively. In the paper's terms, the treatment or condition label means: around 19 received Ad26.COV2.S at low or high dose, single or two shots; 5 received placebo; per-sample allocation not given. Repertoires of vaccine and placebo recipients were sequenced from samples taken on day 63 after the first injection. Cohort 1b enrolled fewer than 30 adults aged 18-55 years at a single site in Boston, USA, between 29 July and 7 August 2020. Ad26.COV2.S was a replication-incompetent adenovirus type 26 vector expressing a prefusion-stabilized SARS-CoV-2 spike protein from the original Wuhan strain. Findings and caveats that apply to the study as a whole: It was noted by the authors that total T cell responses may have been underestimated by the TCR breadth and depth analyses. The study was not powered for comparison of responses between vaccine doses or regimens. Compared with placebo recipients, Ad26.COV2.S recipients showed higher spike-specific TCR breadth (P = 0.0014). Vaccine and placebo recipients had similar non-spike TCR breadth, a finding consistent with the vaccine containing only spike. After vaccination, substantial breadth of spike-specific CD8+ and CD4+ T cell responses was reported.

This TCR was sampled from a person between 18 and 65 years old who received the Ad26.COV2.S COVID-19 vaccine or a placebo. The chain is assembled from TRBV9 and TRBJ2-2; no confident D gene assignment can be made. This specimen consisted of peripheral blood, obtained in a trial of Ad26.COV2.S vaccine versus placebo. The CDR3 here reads CASSVGPRGTGELFF. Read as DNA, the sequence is TGTGCCAGCAGCGTAGGGCCTCGTGGCACCGGGGAGCTGTTTTTT.